This passage covers 28 T cell receptor beta chains from one sample sequenced in a study of chemoradiotherapy in HPV16-positive cancers. Data came from immunoSEQ multiplex PCR; TCRdb stores just in-frame clones and leaves some out. This table has a few thousand clones, under 90% appearing once. Sample: tumor tissue, taken from a patient who underwent chemoradiotherapy. Source of these receptors: a human donor with HPV-associated anogenital cancer.

The chain combines TRBV11-2 with TRBJ1-2; 8 bases line up with TRBD1. V trimming: 5 bases; J trimming: 8 bases; junction bases outside the gene matches: 10. Germline V gene data show CDR1 as SGHAT and CDR2 as FQNNGV. CDR3 length: 14 amino acids. The CDR3 region is CASSLRTGSGGYTF. As DNA, the CDR3 is TGTGCCAGCAGCCTAAGGACAGGGTCGGGCGGCTACACCTTC.

A single count supports this clone. This chain connects TRBV10-1 to TRBJ2-1; 8 bases match TRBD2. Germline CDR1 is WNHNN and CDR2 is SYGVQD (reference sequence). The V gene end was trimmed by 0 bases and the J gene end by 4 bases; junction bases not matched to a gene: 2. There are 15 residues in the CDR3. CDR3 DNA: TGCGCCAGCAGTGAGTCGGCGGGGGGATACAATGAGCAGTTCTTC. Protein product: CASSESAGGYNEQFF.

The CDR3 here is CASSKGYEQYF. CDR3 bases: TGTGCCAGCAGCAAAGGGTACGAGCAGTACTTC. This chain links TRBV21-1 with TRBJ2-7. TRBV21-1 has pseudogene status. The CDR3 length is 11 residues.

The chain couples TRBV28 to TRBJ1-2; tentatively, D is TRBD1 (5 bases). The germline gives CDR1 MDHEN, CDR2 SYDVKM. The CDR3 runs 14 residues. V lost 5 bases and J lost 5, with 15 bases in between. The CDR3 DNA is TGTGCCAGCAGTCCGTGGGACGGCTTATATGGCTACACCTTC. Its protein product is CASSPWDGLYGYTF.

This chain links TRBV30 with TRBJ1-1, with D unresolved. Germline V gives CDR1 GTSNPN, CDR2 SVGIG (reference sequence). CDR3 length: 17 residues. V shed 4 bases and J shed 0 bases, with 21 bases lying between them. DNA for the CDR3: TGTGCCTGGATTAGGGTCGGCAGGTCCAGGATGAACACTGAAGCTTTCTTT. This translates into CAWIRVGRSRMNTEAFF.

The chain uses TRBV4-2 and TRBJ2-3; 11 bases align to TRBD1. This CDR3 is built from 15 residues. Trimming at V came to 1 base and at J to 4 bases, leaving 1 base not matched to a gene. The germline V gene has CDR1 LGHNA and CDR2 YNFKEQ. CDR3 coding DNA: TGTGCCAGCAGCCAAGGGACAGGGGGCGCAGATACGCAGTATTTT. Its translation is CASSQGTGGADTQYF.

V gene TRBV11-2 combines with J gene TRBJ2-3; 10 bases are a match to TRBD2. The length of the CDR3 is 17 residues. CDR1 SGHAT and CDR2 FQNNGV come from the germline V gene. With V trimmed by 2 bases and J by 3 bases, 8 bases remained unmatched. The CDR3 here is CASSLRLAGDGTDTQYF. For the CDR3, the DNA is TGTGCCAGCAGCTTAAGGCTAGCGGGAGATGGGACAGATACGCAGTATTTT.

This clone has more than one count but fewer than ten. V usage is TRBV6-1 and J usage is TRBJ1-6; D is perhaps TRBD1 (5 bases). This CDR3 comprises 13 residues. Trimming took off 3 bases at V and 7 bases at J, with 7 bases between the two ends. From germline, CDR1 is MNHNS and CDR2 SASEGT. CDR3 region: CASSDRENSPLHF. CDR3 DNA sequence: TGTGCCAGCAGTGACAGGGAGAATTCACCCCTCCACTTT.

The chain combines TRBV30 with TRBJ1-1; a weak D match, TRBD1 (5 bases). The CDR3 runs 13 residues. In germline, CDR1 is GTSNPN, CDR2 SVGIG (reference sequence). The V end was cut by 2 bases, the J end by 4 bases, with 11 bases between. The CDR3 loop is CAWSQGRFTEAFF. The CDR3 DNA is TGTGCCTGGAGTCAGGGAAGGTTCACTGAAGCTTTCTTT.

The chain employs TRBV5-4 and TRBJ2-7; TRBD1 matches at 9 bases. The V and J ends lost 2 bases and 2 bases, in that order; junction bases with no gene match: 5. CDR1 SGHNT and CDR2 YYREEE come from the germline V gene (reference sequence). The CDR3 runs 15 residues. The CDR3 here is CASSFGQGRTYEQYF. The CDR3, as DNA: TGTGCCAGCAGCTTCGGACAGGGGAGAACCTACGAGCAGTACTTC.

This sequence joins TRBV11-2 and TRBJ2-5; D ambiguous. The CDR3 is 12 residues long. Per germline, CDR1 SGHAT and CDR2 FQNNGV. V lost 3 bases and J lost 5, with 7 bases in between. The CDR3 loop reads CASSFLGETQYF. The CDR3 DNA reads as TGTGCCAGCAGCTTTCTGGGGGAGACCCAGTACTTC.

CDR3 DNA sequence: TGTGCCAGCAGTTTATTCCGGCCGGGACAGAGCTCCTACGAGCAGTACTTC. Its protein product is CASSLFRPGQSSYEQYF. This sequence joins TRBV27 and TRBJ2-7, with 7 bases matching TRBD1. CDR1 and CDR2 from the germline V gene are MNHEY and SMNVEV (reference sequence). The V gene end was trimmed by 1 base and the J gene end by 0 bases; junction bases not matched to a gene: 9. The CDR3 covers 17 residues.

J is TRBJ1-3 and V is TRBV10-2, with 9 bases fitting TRBD1. In germline, CDR1 is WSHSY, CDR2 SAAADI. This CDR3 is built from 15 residues. The J segment lost 0 bases and the V segment lost 6 bases, leaving 3 bases of the junction unmatched. Here the CDR3 DNA reads TGCGCCAGCAGCCGGGACAGGGCCTCTGGAAACACCATATATTTT. This gives the protein CASSRDRASGNTIYF.

V usage is TRBV15 and J usage is TRBJ1-6; D is unclear. V was shortened by 4 bases and J by 0 bases, with 7 bases between the two germline ends. Per the germline V gene, CDR1 is LNHNV and CDR2 is YYDKDF (reference sequence). The CDR3 runs to 15 residues. This chain's CDR3 is CATSNLGSYNSPLHF. The CDR3 bases are TGTGCCACCAGCAACTTGGGCTCCTATAATTCACCCCTCCACTTT.

This chain joins TRBV11-2 and TRBJ2-7; D gene ambiguous. This CDR3 is 14 amino acids long. Per germline, CDR1 SGHAT and CDR2 FQNNGV. The ends were cut back, 4 bases at V and 4 bases at J, with 14 bases in the middle. CDR3 sequence: CASSSKPGPYEQYF. CDR3 coding DNA: TGTGCCAGCAGCTCCAAACCGGGTCCTTACGAGCAGTACTTC.

DNA for the CDR3: TGCGCCAGCAGCTTGGCTCAGGTCCCTTCTAGCGGCTACACCTTC. It encodes CASSLAQVPSSGYTF. The J gene is TRBJ1-2, the V gene TRBV5-1; D gene unclear. V lost 0 bases, J lost 8 bases, and 17 bases lay in between. Germline V gene data show CDR1 as SGHRS and CDR2 as YFSETQ. The CDR3 is made up of 15 amino acids.

The rearrangement links TRBV11-2 to TRBJ2-7; 11 bases are a match to TRBD1. The ends lost 2 bases at V and 9 bases at J; junction bases unmatched: 9. The CDR3 is 15 amino acids. Germline lookup yields CDR1 SGHAT and CDR2 FQNNGV. This CDR3 is CASSLTRTGGFWQYF. The CDR3 DNA reads TGTGCCAGCAGCTTAACTCGGACAGGGGGCTTCTGGCAGTACTTC.

The chain employs TRBV6-6 and TRBJ2-1; D perhaps matches TRBD1 (6 bases). V was clipped by 0 bases and J by 16 bases, with 10 bases between them. CDR1 is MNHNY, CDR2 SVGAGI, per germline (reference sequence). The CDR3 covers 11 residues. The CDR3 coding sequence is TGTGCCAGCAGTTACTCGACAGGCTATTTCTTC. Its translation: CASSYSTGYFF.

The rearrangement joins TRBV29-1 to TRBJ2-6; possibly TRBD1 or TRBD2 for D (5 bases each). V dropped 0 bases and J dropped 4 bases, with 16 bases sitting between them. The CDR3 has 17 amino acids. The germline gives CDR1 SQVTM, CDR2 ANQGSEA. This chain's CDR3 is CSVEDLEGDEGANVLTF. CDR3 coding DNA: TGCAGCGTTGAAGATCTTGAAGGGGACGAGGGGGCCAACGTCCTGACTTTC.

This clone was picked up a small number of times. V and J are TRBV6-1 and TRBJ1-6; unclear D gene. The V gene's germline CDR1 is MNHNS and CDR2 SASEGT. Trimming took off 4 bases at V and 8 bases at J, with 12 bases between the two ends. The CDR3 extends over 14 amino acids. The CDR3, as DNA: TGTGCCAGCAGTGGCAACAAGCGGTATTCACCCCTCCACTTT. It specifies CASSGNKRYSPLHF.

The V and J genes are TRBV6-1 and TRBJ2-7; the D gene is possibly TRBD1 (5 bases). The length of the CDR3 is 13 residues. Deletions cut 8 bases from V and 2 bases from J, with 13 bases between. Germline V gives CDR1 MNHNS, CDR2 SASEGT. DNA of the CDR3: TGTGCCAGCTTAGGGGTATCGCCCTACGAGCAGTACTTC. As protein: CASLGVSPYEQYF.

The chain uses TRBV19 and TRBJ2-7, with D unresolved. The CDR3 totals 14 residues. V was cut by 4 bases and J by 2 bases, with 12 bases left in between. CDR1 is LNHDA, CDR2 SQIVND, per germline (reference sequence). The CDR3 DNA reads TGTGCCAGTAGTAGTTCGATCTGGACCTACGAGCAGTACTTC. Residues: CASSSSIWTYEQYF.

This rearrangement joins TRBV6-4 to TRBJ1-4, with a weak D call TRBD1 (6 bases). CDR3 size: 15 residues. V was trimmed by 6 bases and J by 7 bases, leaving 18 bases between them. The germline V gene has CDR1 MRHNA and CDR2 SNTAGT. The CDR3 sequence is CASSPTGGLSEKLFF. The CDR3 DNA reads as TGTGCCAGCAGCCCCACCGGGGGGCTTAGTGAAAAACTGTTTTTT.

The V call is TRBV2, the J call TRBJ1-6; TRBD1 aligns across 8 bases. The V gene's germline CDR1 is SNHLY and CDR2 FYNNEI. The CDR3 length is 14 residues. V lost 3 bases, J lost 8 bases, and 3 bases stayed unmatched. The CDR3 DNA sequence: TGTGCCAGCAGTGAGGGACAGGAGTATTCACCCCTCCACTTT. Its protein is CASSEGQEYSPLHF.

The DNA of the CDR3 is TGTGCCAGCTCACCTCTCCACAGGGTTCTAGGAAACACCATATATTTT. This codes for CASSPLHRVLGNTIYF. The chain is built from TRBV18 and TRBJ1-3; D might be TRBD1 (6 bases). The CDR3 length is 16 residues. Germline V CDR1 and CDR2: KGHSH, LQKENI. The V and J ends lost 3 bases and 4 bases respectively, with 16 bases between them.

This chain connects TRBV18 to TRBJ2-7; the match to TRBD2 covers 8 bases. This CDR3 has 15 residues. V lost 3 bases to trimming and J lost 5 bases; unmatched junction nucleotides: 9. The germline V gene encodes CDR1 KGHSH and CDR2 LQKENI. The CDR3 here is CASSPAGGAPNEQYF. CDR3 coding DNA: TGTGCCAGCTCACCCGCGGGAGGAGCCCCTAACGAGCAGTACTTC.

V is TRBV7-3 and J is TRBJ2-7; 9 bases agree with TRBD1. CDR1 SGHTA and CDR2 FQGTGA come from the germline V gene. Losses at the gene ends were 4 bases for V and 3 bases for J; bases not matched to a gene: 13. The CDR3 extends over 17 amino acids. CDR3: CASSYSSLDRGFYEQYF. The DNA of the CDR3 is TGTGCCAGCAGCTACAGTTCCCTGGACAGGGGTTTCTACGAGCAGTACTTC.

The rearrangement joins TRBV5-6 to TRBJ1-2; D uncertain. Trimming shortened V by 1 base and J by 2 bases, and 12 bases separated the two germline ends. CDR1 is SGHDT and CDR2 is YYEEEE in the germline V gene. This CDR3 region has 15 residues. This CDR3 is CASSLYRKANYGYTF. The CDR3, as DNA: TGTGCCAGCAGCTTGTATCGCAAGGCAAACTATGGCTACACCTTC.